This T cell receptor (beta chain) was sequenced for a study of T cells in Graves' hyperthyroidism and ophthalmopathy. Regions amplified from RNA transcripts were the TCR beta CDR3 regions. HTBI primers were used for first-round RT-PCR of the TCR CDR3. TCRdb used MiXCR to reprocess the multiplex PCR reads, holding one entry per CDR3 protein. The repertoire holds 350,000 to 400,000 distinct CDR3 sequences, with approximately 19% as singletons. The germline gives CDR1 MNHNS, CDR2 SASEGT. This CDR3 spans 15 amino acids. V dropped 5 bases and J dropped 2; count of bases not matched to a gene: 6. Sequenced sample: blood. This receptor was taken from a woman aged 18-29 years with Graves' hyperthyroidism. J is TRBJ2-7 and V is TRBV6-1, with TRBD2 matching 10 bases. DNA for the CDR3: TGTGCCAGCAGTCAACTAGCGGGGTTCACCTACGAGCAGTACTTC. It specifies CASSQLAGFTYEQYF.